This TCR beta chain stems from a study of T and B cells in COVID-19 patients. Overall study context: Blood was sampled from COVID-19 patients who were either actively infected or recovered.

Multiplex PCR with BIOMED2 TRB-A/B primer pools amplified TRB rearrangements. A single record per CDR3 protein comes from TCRdb applying MiXCR to the multiplex PCR reads. This sample yields 550 to 600 distinct CDR3 sequences, of which more than 20% are seen a single time; less than 45% belongs to the top ten. By sample fraction, this clonotype is large (0.1 to 1%). The V end was cut by 0 bases, the J end by 8 bases, with 14 bases between. This CDR3 spans 14 amino acids. CDR1 SGHNT and CDR2 YYREEE come from the germline V gene (reference sequence). From blood, about 240-550 ng of genomic DNA served as TRB template.

The rearrangement links TRBV5-4 to TRBJ1-2, with D unresolved. The sequencing input was blood. The sequence was collected from a human donor with active COVID-19. CDR3 region: CASSLALVLGGYTF. CDR3 DNA sequence: TGTGCCAGCAGCTTGGCCTTGGTCCTGGGGGGCTACACCTTC.